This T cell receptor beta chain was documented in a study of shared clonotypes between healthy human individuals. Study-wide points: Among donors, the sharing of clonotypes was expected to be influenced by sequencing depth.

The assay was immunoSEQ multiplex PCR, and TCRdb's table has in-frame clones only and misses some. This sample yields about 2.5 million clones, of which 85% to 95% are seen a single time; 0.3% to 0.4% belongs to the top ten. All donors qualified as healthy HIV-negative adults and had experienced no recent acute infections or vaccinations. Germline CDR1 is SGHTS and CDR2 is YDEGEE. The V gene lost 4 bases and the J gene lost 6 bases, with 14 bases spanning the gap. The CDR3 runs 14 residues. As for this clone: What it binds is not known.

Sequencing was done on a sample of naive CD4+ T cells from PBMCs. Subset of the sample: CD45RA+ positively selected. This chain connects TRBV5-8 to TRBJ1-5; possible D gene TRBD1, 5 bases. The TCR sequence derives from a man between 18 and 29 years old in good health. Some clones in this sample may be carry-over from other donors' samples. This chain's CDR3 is CASSILQARQPQHF. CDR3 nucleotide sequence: TGTGCCAGCAGCATTTTACAGGCCCGTCAGCCCCAGCATTTT.